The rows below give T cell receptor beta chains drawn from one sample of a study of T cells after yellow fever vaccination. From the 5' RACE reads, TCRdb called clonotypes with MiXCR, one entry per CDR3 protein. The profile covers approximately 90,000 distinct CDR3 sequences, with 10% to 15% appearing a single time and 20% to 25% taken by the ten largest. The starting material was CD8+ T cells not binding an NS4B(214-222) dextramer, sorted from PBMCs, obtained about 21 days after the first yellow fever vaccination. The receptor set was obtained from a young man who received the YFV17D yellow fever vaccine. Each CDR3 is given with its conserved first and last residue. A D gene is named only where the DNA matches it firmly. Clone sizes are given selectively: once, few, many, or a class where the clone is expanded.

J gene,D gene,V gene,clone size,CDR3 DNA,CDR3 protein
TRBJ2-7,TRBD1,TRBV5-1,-,TGCGCCAGCAGCTTGGGTCTGGGACAGGGCACATACGAGCAGTACTTC,CASSLGLGQGTYEQYF
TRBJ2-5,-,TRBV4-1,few,TGCGCCAGCAGCCAACTTGGACGGAACCAAGAGACCCAGTACTTC,CASSQLGRNQETQYF
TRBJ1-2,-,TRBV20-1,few,TGCAGTGCTTTAGACAAACCCCACTATGGCTACACCTTC,CSALDKPHYGYTF
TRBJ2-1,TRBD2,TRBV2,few,TGTGCCAGCAGTGAAACCGGGACTAGCTCCTACAATGAGCAGTTCTTC,CASSETGTSSYNEQFF
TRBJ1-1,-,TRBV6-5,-,TGTGCCAGCAGTTACTCAGGGGTTTACACTGAAGCTTTCTTT,CASSYSGVYTEAFF
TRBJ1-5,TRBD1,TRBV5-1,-,TGCGCCAGCAGCTCGACAGGGGATCAGCCCCAGCATTTT,CASSSTGDQPQHF
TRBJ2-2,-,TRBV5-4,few,TGTGCCAGCAGCTTGGTGGACAGAGTCACCGGGGAGCTGTTTTTT,CASSLVDRVTGELFF
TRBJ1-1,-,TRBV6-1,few,TGTGCCAGCAGCCCCAGACCAGGGTACACTGAAGCTTTCTTT,CASSPRPGYTEAFF
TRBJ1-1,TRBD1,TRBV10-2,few,TGCGCCAGTAGACAGGGGAAGAACACTGAAGCTTTCTTT,CASRQGKNTEAFF
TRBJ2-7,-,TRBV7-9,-,TGTGCCAGCAGCTTAGCGTCGACCTACGAGCAGTACTTC,CASSLASTYEQYF
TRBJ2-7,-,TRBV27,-,TGTGCCAGCAGACCGACAGGGAGGCCCTACGAGCAGTACTTC,CASRPTGRPYEQYF
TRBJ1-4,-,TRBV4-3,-,TGCGCCAGCAGCCATTCATATGAAAAACTGTTTTTT,CASSHSYEKLFF
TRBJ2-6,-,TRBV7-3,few,TGTGCCAGCAGCTTAACTTCAGGCTCTGGGGCCAACGTCCTGACTTTC,CASSLTSGSGANVLTF
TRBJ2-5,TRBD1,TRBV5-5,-,TGTGCCAGCAGCTCCCGGGACAGGGAAAACTTC,CASSSRDRENF
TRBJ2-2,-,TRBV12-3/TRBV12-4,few,TGTGCCAGCAGCTCTGACAGGGAGGGAACCGGGGAGCTGTTTTTT,CASSSDREGTGELFF
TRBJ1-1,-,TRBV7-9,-,TGTGCCAGCAGCTTGACTCAAGGGACCCAAGTTAAGGCTTTCTTT,CASSLTQGTQVKAFF
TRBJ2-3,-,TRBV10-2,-,TGCGCCAGCAGTGAGGCCACAGGGCTCCTGTCCGATACGCAGTATTTT,CASSEATGLLSDTQYF
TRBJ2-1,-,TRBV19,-,TGTGCCAGTAGTATTGGGCAAGGATTGGGAGGTTTTTACAATGAGCAGTTCTTC,CASSIGQGLGGFYNEQFF
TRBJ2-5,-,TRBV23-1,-,TGCGCCAGCAGTCAACAGCAGGGCCAAGCAGAGACCCAGTACTTC,CASSQQQGQAETQYF
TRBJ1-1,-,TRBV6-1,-,TGTGCCAGCAGACGGGGCCCAGGAACTGAAGCTTTCTTT,CASRRGPGTEAFF
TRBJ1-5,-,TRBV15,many,TGTGCCACCAGCATGGCGAGCAATCAGCCCCAGCATTTT,CATSMASNQPQHF
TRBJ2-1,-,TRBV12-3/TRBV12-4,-,TGTGCCAGCAGTCCCTTTCGGAATGAGCAGTTCTTC,CASSPFRNEQFF
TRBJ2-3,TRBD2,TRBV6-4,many,TGTGCCAGCAGTGCTAGCGGGGGGGATTCCACAGATACGCAGTATTTT,CASSASGGDSTDTQYF
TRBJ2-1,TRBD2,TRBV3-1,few,TGTGCCAGCAGCCAAGGCTCCCCTTTAGCGGGGGCATCCTACAATGAGCAGTTCTTC,CASSQGSPLAGASYNEQFF
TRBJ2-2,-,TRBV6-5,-,TGTGCCAGCAGTTCCCTCCCGGTTTTCGCAGGGGCCGGGGAGCTGTTTTTT,CASSSLPVFAGAGELFF
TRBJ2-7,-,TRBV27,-,TGTGCCAGCAGTTTAAGTTCGCAGTTGAGCTCCTACGAGCAGTACTTC,CASSLSSQLSSYEQYF
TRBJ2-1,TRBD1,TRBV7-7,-,TGTGCTAGCAGCTTAGCTCTTAGGGGGCCCTACAATGAGCAGTTCTTC,CASSLALRGPYNEQFF
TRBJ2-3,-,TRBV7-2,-,TGTGCCAGCAGCTTTACTAGAGTTGGGGGTAGCACAGATACGCAGTATTTT,CASSFTRVGGSTDTQYF
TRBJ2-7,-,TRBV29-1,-,TGCAGCGTTGAAGTACGGGCAGACGAGCGGTACTTC,CSVEVRADERYF
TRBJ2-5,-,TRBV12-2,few,TGTGCAAGTCGCTTAGGGGAACCCGGGACAGAGATACAAGAGACCCAGTACTTC,CASRLGEPGTEIQETQYF
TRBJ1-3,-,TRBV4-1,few,TGCGCCAGCAGCCAAGATCTACGCACCATATATTTT,CASSQDLRTIYF
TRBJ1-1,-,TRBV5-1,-,TGCGCCAGCAGCTTTACACAGAACACTGAAGCTTTCTTT,CASSFTQNTEAFF
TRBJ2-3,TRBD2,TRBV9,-,TGTGCCAGCAGCGTAGAGGGGGGACTAGCCAGCACAGATACGCAGTATTTT,CASSVEGGLASTDTQYF
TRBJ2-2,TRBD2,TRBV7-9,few,TGTGCCAGCAGCTCGTTAGCGGGGTTCAACACCGGGGAGCTGTTTTTT,CASSSLAGFNTGELFF
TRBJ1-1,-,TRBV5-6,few,TGTGCCAGCAGCCCGGAAACAGGGCCGACGGTAAACACTGAAGCTTTCTTT,CASSPETGPTVNTEAFF
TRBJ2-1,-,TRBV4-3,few,TGCGCCAGCAGCCAAGATCGGCGGCTGACGAGCTCCTACAATGAGCAGTTCTTC,CASSQDRRLTSSYNEQFF
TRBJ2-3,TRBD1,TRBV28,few,TGTGCCAGCAGTTTGTCCGACAGGGTAACAGATACGCAGTATTTT,CASSLSDRVTDTQYF
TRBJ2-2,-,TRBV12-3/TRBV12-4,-,TGTGCCAGCAGCCCCGCAACGGGCGGATCGAACACCGGGGAGCTGTTTTTT,CASSPATGGSNTGELFF
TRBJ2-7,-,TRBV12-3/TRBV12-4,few,TGTGCCAGCAGTTTGGGGGTCGAGCAGTACTTC,CASSLGVEQYF
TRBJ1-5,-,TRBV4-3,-,TGCGCCAGCAGCCAAGGGGGATCAGGTTATAGCAATCAGCCCCAGCATTTT,CASSQGGSGYSNQPQHF
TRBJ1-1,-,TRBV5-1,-,TGCGCCAGCAGCCGCGGGGCCCGGAGGCCTGAAGCTTTCTTT,CASSRGARRPEAFF
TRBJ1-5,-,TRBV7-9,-,TGTGCCAGCAGCTTAGATCGACAGCCCCAGCATTTT,CASSLDRQPQHF
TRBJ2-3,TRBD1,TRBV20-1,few,TGCAGTGCCAGAACAGGGGCCAGCCTCACAGATACGCAGTATTTT,CSARTGASLTDTQYF
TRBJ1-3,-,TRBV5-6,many,TGTGCCAGCAGCCTTGGACCGAGCTCTGGAAACACCATATATTTT,CASSLGPSSGNTIYF
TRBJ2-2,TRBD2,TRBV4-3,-,TGCGCCAGCAGCCAAGAGGGACTAGCAAAGAACACCGGGGAGCTGTTTTTT,CASSQEGLAKNTGELFF
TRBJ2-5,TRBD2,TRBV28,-,TGTGCCAGCAGTTTCGCGACTAGCGGGGGGCAAGGGGTCCAAGAGACCCAGTACTTC,CASSFATSGGQGVQETQYF
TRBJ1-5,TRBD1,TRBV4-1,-,TGCGCCAGCAGACCCACCGGGACAGATTATCAGCCCCAGCATTTT,CASRPTGTDYQPQHF
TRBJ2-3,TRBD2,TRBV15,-,TGTGCCACCCAGGACCAGCCTAGCGGGGTCCCAGATACGCAGTATTTT,CATQDQPSGVPDTQYF
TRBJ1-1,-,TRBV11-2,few,TGTGCCAGCAGCACTGGCGTCCTTCGGGCTTTCTTT,CASSTGVLRAFF
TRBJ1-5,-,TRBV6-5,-,TGTGCCAGCGGCAAAAGGGGGAGCAATCAGCCCCAGCATTTT,CASGKRGSNQPQHF